A single sample is the source of the 27 T cell receptor beta chains below, sequenced in a study of cytomegalovirus exposure and HLA in healthy donors. This PCR relied on a set of 60 Vbeta primers and 13 Jbeta primers. The protocol was immunoSEQ multiplex PCR, while the TCRdb copy is restricted to in-frame clones and leaves out a portion. The sample carries hundreds of thousands of clones, roughly 85% recorded once. The sequenced sample was PBMCs. These TCRs come from a male donor in good health and CMV-seronegative.

V usage is TRBV28 and J usage is TRBJ2-1; 12 nucleotides match TRBD2. Per the germline V gene, CDR1 is MDHEN and CDR2 is SYDVKM. This CDR3 has 16 amino acids. J was trimmed by 3 bases and V by 11 bases; bases with no gene match: 11. The DNA of the CDR3 is TGTGCCGGGGGCACGTTACTAGCGGGGGGCTACAATGAGCAGTTCTTC. Encoded protein: CAGGTLLAGGYNEQFF.

The V gene is TRBV11-3, the J gene TRBJ2-1; D ambiguous. This CDR3 has 13 amino acids. V shed 1 base and J shed 5 bases, with 6 bases lying between them. Per the germline V gene, CDR1 is SGHNT and CDR2 is YENEEA. The CDR3 region has the DNA TGTGCCAGCAGCTTAGGCTCGGACAATGAGCAGTTCTTC. Translated, it gives CASSLGSDNEQFF. Looking up the rest from reference TRBV11-3 and TRBJ2-1 gives the full variable domain: EAGVVQSPRYKIIEKKQPVAFWCNPISGHNTLYWYLQNLGQGPELLIRYENEEAVDDSQLPKDRFSAERLKGVDSTLKIQPAELGDSAVYLCASSLGSDNEQFFGPGTRLTVL.

J is TRBJ2-5 and V is TRBV28, with D perhaps TRBD2 (5 bases). CDR3 length: 17 residues. V dropped 8 bases and J dropped 0 bases, with 22 bases sitting between them. Germline loops: CDR1 MDHEN, CDR2 SYDVKM. As DNA, the CDR3 is TGTGCCAGCCGATTAATCCCTTTGAGGGAAGACCAAGAGACCCAGTACTTC. Its translation is CASRLIPLREDQETQYF.

The rearrangement joins TRBV15 to TRBJ2-5, with D perhaps matching TRBD2 (6 bases). The CDR3 spans 14 residues. The V end lost 5 bases, the J end lost 3 bases, and 13 bases lay between the germline ends. Germline V gene lookup returns CDR1 LNHNV and CDR2 YYDKDF (reference sequence). Written as DNA, the CDR3 is TGTGCCACCAGCCGTACGTGGGAGGAAGAGACCCAGTACTTC. Amino acid sequence: CATSRTWEEETQYF.

This rearrangement joins TRBV28 to TRBJ2-1; TRBD2 matches 9 bases. Germline CDR1 and CDR2: MDHEN and SYDVKM. This CDR3 comprises 16 residues. J was trimmed by 4 bases and V by 3 bases; bases with no gene match: 7. The CDR3: CASSLVASGEYNEQFF. The CDR3 DNA is TGTGCCAGCAGTTTGGTGGCTAGCGGGGAATACAATGAGCAGTTCTTC. The entire variable domain, with the rest obtained from reference TRBV28 and TRBJ2-1, is as follows: DVKVTQSSRYLVKRTGEKVFLECVQDMDHENMFWYRQDPGLGLRLIYFSYDVKMKEKGDIPEGYSVSREKKERFSLILESASTNQTSMYLCASSLVASGEYNEQFFGPGTRLTVL.

This chain joins TRBV28 and TRBJ2-5; a possible D gene is TRBD2 (7 bases). Per germline, CDR1 MDHEN and CDR2 SYDVKM. The V end lost 3 bases, the J end lost 2 bases, and 13 bases lay between the germline ends. The CDR3 runs to 15 residues. DNA of the CDR3: TGTGCCAGCAGTTTCGGGGGGCTTCATCAAGAGACCCAGTACTTC. It is translated as CASSFGGLHQETQYF.

V and J are TRBV19 and TRBJ2-1, with TRBD2 matching over 10 bases. Trimming cost V 10 bases and J 0 bases; bases outside gene matches: 6. CDR3 length: 15 residues. The germline V gene has CDR1 LNHDA and CDR2 SQIVND (reference sequence). The CDR3 protein is CATGTSALSYNEQFF. The CDR3 DNA reads TGTGCCACCGGGACTAGCGCACTCTCCTACAATGAGCAGTTCTTC. Full variable domain (rest looked up from reference TRBV19 and TRBJ2-1): DGGITQSPKYLFRKEGQNVTLSCEQNLNHDAMYWYRQDPGQGLRLIYYSQIVNDFQKGDIAEGYSVSREKKESFPLTVTSAQKNPTAFYLCATGTSALSYNEQFFGPGTRLTVL.

This chain connects TRBV5-1 to TRBJ1-4; maybe TRBD1 (5 bases). V lost 0 bases to trimming and J lost 7 bases, with 13 bases between them. Germline CDR1 reads SGHRS; CDR2 reads YFSETQ. The CDR3 consists of 15 residues. Here the CDR3 reads CASSLALGAVEKLFF. CDR3 sequence (DNA): TGCGCCAGCAGCTTGGCCCTAGGGGCAGTTGAAAAACTGTTTTTT.

J is TRBJ2-5 and V is TRBV9; tentatively, D is TRBD1 (7 bases). CDR3 length: 15 amino acids. The ends were cut back, 0 bases at V and 4 bases at J, with 13 bases in the middle. CDR1 and CDR2 (germline): SGDLS, YYNGEE. CDR3 protein: CASSVARQGGETQYF. CDR3 nucleotides: TGTGCCAGCAGCGTAGCTAGACAGGGAGGAGAGACCCAGTACTTC.

The V gene is TRBV5-4, the J gene TRBJ2-3; 9 bases line up with TRBD1. The V and J ends lost 0 bases and 0 bases, in that order; junction bases with no gene match: 5. The length of the CDR3 is 17 residues. Germline CDR1 and CDR2: SGHNT and YYREEE (reference sequence). The CDR3: CASSLGGQGFSTDTQYF. The CDR3 DNA reads TGTGCCAGCAGCTTGGGGGGACAGGGATTCAGCACAGATACGCAGTATTTT. Full variable domain (rest looked up from reference TRBV5-4 and TRBJ2-3): ETGVTQSPTHLIKTRGQQVTLRCSSQSGHNTVSWYQQALGQGPQFIFQYYREEENGRGNFPPRFSGLQFPNYSSELNVNALELDDSALYLCASSLGGQGFSTDTQYFGPGTRLTVL.

This chain links TRBV21-1 with TRBJ2-7; TRBD1 reflects the table's D call only, with no check against the DNA. TRBV21-1 is termed a pseudogene. This CDR3 is 14 amino acids long. The CDR3 is CASSNTGGSYEQYF. CDR3 bases: TGTGCCAGCAGCAACACAGGGGGATCTTACGAGCAGTACTTC.

The rearrangement links TRBV29-1 to TRBJ1-4; D might be TRBD1 (6 bases). V was cut by 5 bases and J by 7 bases, with 20 bases left in between. This CDR3 has 15 residues. The germline gives CDR1 SQVTM, CDR2 ANQGSEA. As DNA, the CDR3 is TGCAGCGTTCAACCTGGGGGGGCAGCGGCTGAAAAACTGTTTTTT. It codes for CSVQPGGAAAEKLFF.

The chain couples TRBV7-3 to TRBJ2-1, with 9 bases lining up with TRBD2. The CDR3 length is 12 residues. The trim removed 5 bases at V and 15 bases at J, leaving 8 bases unmatched. Germline CDR1 reads SGHTA; CDR2 reads FQGTGA. The CDR3 DNA is TGTGCCAGCAGCATCCCGGGACTAGCTTCGTTCTTC. Translating it yields CASSIPGLASFF.

The chain joins TRBV28 to TRBJ2-5; 13 bases line up with TRBD2. Germline CDR1 MDHEN, CDR2 SYDVKM. This CDR3 has 19 amino acids. Trimming took 4 bases from V and 5 from J; bases not matched to a gene: 16. The CDR3 sequence is CASSSTSSTSGRAGETQYF. The CDR3 DNA sequence: TGTGCCAGCAGTTCAACCTCCAGTACTAGCGGGAGGGCTGGGGAGACCCAGTACTTC.

The chain recombines TRBV5-6 with TRBJ2-5; possible D gene TRBD2, 5 bases. This CDR3 is 16 amino acids long. CDR1 and CDR2 from the germline V gene are SGHDT and YYEEEE. Trimming removed 0 bases from V and 6 bases from J, with 18 bases in between. CDR3 coding DNA: TGTGCCAGCAGCTTGGACGCACTAGGCTACGGTCAGACCCAGTACTTC. Translation gives CASSLDALGYGQTQYF.

This chain links TRBV7-2 with TRBJ2-1, with TRBD2 matching over 10 bases. The CDR3 has 15 residues. The germline CDR1 and CDR2 sequences are SGHTA and FQGNSA. Trimming took 8 bases from V and 4 from J; bases not matched to a gene: 8. The CDR3 sequence: CASAMGTSAYNEQFF. CDR3 nucleotide sequence: TGTGCCAGCGCCATGGGGACTAGCGCTTACAATGAGCAGTTCTTC.

This clone was observed a handful of times. This chain uses TRBV28 with TRBJ2-7, with D possibly TRBD2 on 6 matching bases. CDR1 and CDR2 (germline): MDHEN, SYDVKM. Deletions cut 3 bases from V and 0 bases from J, with 18 bases between. The CDR3 extends over 17 amino acids. CDR3 nucleotide sequence: TGTGCCAGCAGTTTGAATCCAAGCGGGCGGGCCTCCTACGAGCAGTACTTC. Translating gives CASSLNPSGRASYEQYF.

This chain connects TRBV7-9 to TRBJ1-2, with TRBD1 as a possible D gene (6 bases). Germline loops: CDR1 SEHNR, CDR2 FQNEAQ (reference sequence). The CDR3 totals 14 residues. Trimming took 5 bases from V and 2 from J, leaving 12 bases between them. This chain's CDR3 is CASSRGQSNYGYTF. The DNA for the CDR3 is TGTGCCAGCAGCCGCGGACAGAGCAACTATGGCTACACCTTC.

This clone was counted only a few times. The chain joins TRBV19 to TRBJ1-1; 12 bases align to TRBD1. Germline CDR1 LNHDA, CDR2 SQIVND (reference sequence). J gave up 4 bases and V 8 bases, and 17 bases lay outside the gene matches. CDR3 length: 18 residues. The CDR3 loop is CASYPLGGQGAVSTEAFF. DNA for the CDR3: TGTGCCAGTTATCCCCTAGGGGGACAGGGGGCGGTGAGCACTGAAGCTTTCTTT.

The chain recombines TRBV7-9 with TRBJ2-1; no reliable D call. Per germline, CDR1 SEHNR and CDR2 FQNEAQ (reference sequence). This CDR3 contains 15 residues. The V end was cut by 5 bases, the J end by 0 bases, with 11 bases between. As DNA, the CDR3 is TGTGCCAGCAGCCTAACGAGGAGCTCCTACAATGAGCAGTTCTTC. Amino acid sequence: CASSLTRSSYNEQFF.

V gene TRBV5-1 combines with J gene TRBJ2-1; 9 bases map to TRBD2. CDR1 SGHRS and CDR2 YFSETQ come from the germline V gene. Trimming at V came to 0 bases and at J to 3 bases, leaving 7 bases not matched to a gene. This CDR3 has 17 amino acids. DNA for the CDR3: TGCGCCAGCAGCTTGGATCCTAGCGGGACCTTCTACAATGAGCAGTTCTTC. Translating it yields CASSLDPSGTFYNEQFF.

J is TRBJ2-3 and V is TRBV4-2; D may be TRBD2 (6 bases). Trimming took off 2 bases at V and 4 bases at J, with 16 bases between the two ends. Germline-derived CDR1 and CDR2 are LGHNA and YNFKEQ. The CDR3 is 16 residues long. The CDR3 region has the DNA TGTGCCAGCAGCCAAAACACGGGGGAGGCGGCAGATACGCAGTATTTT. Translation: CASSQNTGEAADTQYF.

The rearrangement joins TRBV27 to TRBJ2-7; D ambiguous. The CDR3 extends over 14 amino acids. The germline V gene has CDR1 MNHEY and CDR2 SMNVEV (reference sequence). The ends were cut back, 7 bases at V and 0 bases at J, with 13 bases in the middle. CDR3 amino acids: CASKIEAFSYEQYF. CDR3 nucleotides: TGTGCCAGCAAAATCGAGGCCTTCTCCTACGAGCAGTACTTC.

This chain links TRBV5-6 with TRBJ2-5; unclear D gene. Germline CDR1 SGHDT, CDR2 YYEEEE. The CDR3 is 14 residues long. V gave up 0 bases and J gave up 3 bases, with 9 bases separating them. CDR3 protein: CASSLVGRKETQYF. DNA for the CDR3: TGTGCCAGCAGCTTGGTGGGCAGGAAAGAGACCCAGTACTTC.

CDR3 bases: TGCGCCAGGGTAACAGGGCATCCCTCCTACGAGCAGTACTTC. It yields the protein CARVTGHPSYEQYF. The rearrangement uses TRBV23-1 and TRBJ2-7; a possible D gene is TRBD1 (6 bases). TRBV23-1 falls under the ORF class, with uncertain function. Trimming removed 9 bases from V and 0 bases from J, with 15 bases in between. The CDR3 is 14 residues long.

The chain has TRBV2 and TRBJ2-7, with 12 bases lining up with TRBD2. This CDR3 contains 17 residues. V gave up 5 bases and J gave up 7 bases; unmatched junction bases: 15. Germline V lookup: CDR1 SNHLY, CDR2 FYNNEI. CDR3 in amino acids: CASSYPRIGLAGREQYF. CDR3 coding DNA: TGTGCCAGCAGTTACCCCCGTATTGGACTAGCGGGACGGGAGCAGTACTTC.

V gene TRBV5-4 combines with J gene TRBJ2-5; 10 bases are a match to TRBD2. The CDR3 runs to 16 residues. The trim removed 0 bases at V and 5 bases at J, leaving 7 bases unmatched. The V gene's germline CDR1 is SGHNT and CDR2 YYREEE (reference sequence). CDR3 in amino acids: CASSLAQRGGLETQYF. The DNA of the CDR3 is TGTGCCAGCAGCTTGGCGCAGCGGGGGGGCCTTGAGACCCAGTACTTC.